These 32 T cell receptor beta chains were sequenced from one sample in a study of beta chain features in type 1 diabetes. Expressed TCRB transcripts got sequenced, as all isolated RNA was reverse transcribed. Libraries were prepared by immunoSEQ multiplex PCR; TCRdb keeps only in-frame clonotypes and omits some of them. The profile covers fewer than 400,000 clones, with roughly 8.8% appearing a single time and roughly 1% taken by the ten largest. Study-level results: The study found moderately but significantly shorter TCRB CDR3s in all four CD4+ subsets of Type 1 diabetes patients.

These receptors' targets are unknown. Sequences were obtained from central memory CD4+ T cells from blood. The receptor source for this set is a man aged 30-40 years with type 1 diabetes.

This clone was detected only a few times. This chain links TRBV2 with TRBJ1-1, with 8 bases aligning to TRBD1. In germline, CDR1 is SNHLY, CDR2 FYNNEI. J was trimmed by 1 base and V by 1 base; bases with no gene match: 11. The CDR3 is made up of 18 amino acids. This CDR3 reads CASSEGTRDRISNTEAFF. CDR3 bases: TGTGCCAGCAGTGAAGGAACCCGGGACAGGATATCGAACACTGAAGCTTTCTTT.

This clone was seen more than once but under ten times. The chain links TRBV11-2 to TRBJ2-7, with D perhaps given as TRBD1 or TRBD2 (5 bases each). The V end lost 5 bases, the J end lost 5 bases, and 13 bases lay between the germline ends. Germline V gene data show CDR1 as SGHAT and CDR2 as FQNNGV. This CDR3 spans 13 amino acids. The CDR3 region has the DNA TGTGCCAGCAGCGTGGGACCTAACGACGAGCAGTACTTC. Its translation: CASSVGPNDEQYF.

The chain employs TRBV27 and TRBJ1-1; maybe TRBD1 (5 bases). Germline V gives CDR1 MNHEY, CDR2 SMNVEV (reference sequence). V dropped 3 bases and J dropped 3 bases, with 11 bases sitting between them. This CDR3 spans 14 amino acids. CDR3 in DNA: TGTGCCAGCAGTTTCTCAGGGTGGGACACTGAAGCTTTCTTT. Translated, it gives CASSFSGWDTEAFF.

The table lists this clone with a few counts. The rearrangement joins TRBV5-1 to TRBJ2-1; 8 positions match TRBD2. Germline-derived CDR1 and CDR2 are SGHRS and YFSETQ. The CDR3 totals 17 residues. V was pared by 3 bases and J by 7 bases, with 15 bases of the junction left unmatched. CDR3 bases: TGCGCCAGCAGCTCCCTGGGTAGCGGGGTCACATCGAATGAGCAGTTCTTC. Translating gives CASSSLGSGVTSNEQFF.

This clone was observed at least ten times. This chain connects TRBV4-3 to TRBJ2-3; 16 bases agree with TRBD2. The junction had 7 bases not matched to a gene; V was cut back by 6 bases and J by 4 bases. The CDR3 covers 17 residues. The V gene's germline CDR1 is LGHNA and CDR2 YSLEER. Written as DNA, the CDR3 is TGCGCCAGCAGTCCCGGGACTAGCGGGGGGGCGGCAGATACGCAGTATTTT. Its translation is CASSPGTSGGAADTQYF.

This clone has a handful of counts. The V gene is TRBV29-1, the J gene TRBJ2-1; the match to TRBD1 covers 9 bases. The V gene's germline CDR1 is SQVTM and CDR2 ANQGSEA. V shed 1 base and J 9 bases; nucleotides not matched to a gene: 10. The CDR3 spans 15 residues. The CDR3 nucleotides are TGCAGCGTTGAAGGTTCGGGACAGGGTAGGTTTGAGCAGTTCTTC. This translates into CSVEGSGQGRFEQFF.

The chain joins TRBV11-2 to TRBJ2-5; 9 nucleotides agree with TRBD1. J lost 0 bases, V lost 5 bases, and 13 bases had no gene match. This CDR3 is 18 amino acids long. Germline V CDR1 and CDR2: SGHAT, FQNNGV. The CDR3 region has the DNA TGTGCCAGCAGCCAAAATACTAGGACAGGGGCGCACCAAGAGACCCAGTACTTC. Translated, it gives CASSQNTRTGAHQETQYF. Together with reference TRBV11-2 and TRBJ2-5, the CDR3 gives the full variable domain: EAGVAQSPRYKIIEKRQSVAFWCNPISGHATLYWYQQILGQGPKLLIQFQNNGVVDDSQLPKDRFSAERLKGVDSTLKIQPAKLEDSAVYLCASSQNTRTGAHQETQYFGPGTRLLVL.

This clone was counted only a few times. The chain joins TRBV7-2 to TRBJ2-5, with TRBD2 identical over 9 bases. CDR1 and CDR2 (germline): SGHTA, FQGNSA. Trimming took 8 bases from V and 5 from J; bases not matched to a gene: 9. This CDR3 is built from 14 residues. CDR3 in amino acids: CASRKGLAGETQYF. DNA of the CDR3: TGTGCCAGCCGCAAGGGACTAGCAGGGGAGACCCAGTACTTC.

In this sample, this clone turned up a few times. The V gene is TRBV5-8, the J gene TRBJ2-3, with TRBD1 as a possible D gene (6 bases). Germline CDR1 and CDR2: SGHTS and YDEGEE. Trimming removed 5 bases from V and 3 bases from J, with 19 bases in between. The CDR3 has 16 residues. This CDR3 is CASRRFTGISTDTQYF. The CDR3 region has the DNA TGTGCCAGCAGAAGGTTCACAGGGATCTCAACAGATACGCAGTATTTT. Drawing the rest from reference TRBV5-8 and TRBJ2-3, the complete variable domain is EAGVTQSPTHLIKTRGQQATLRCSPISGHTSVYWYQQALGLGLQFLLWYDEGEERNRGNFPPRFSGRQFPNYSSELNVNALELEDSALYLCASRRFTGISTDTQYFGPGTRLTVL.

This clone has a handful of counts. This chain connects TRBV18 to TRBJ2-7, with TRBD2 matching 7 bases. The germline V gene has CDR1 KGHSH and CDR2 LQKENI. CDR3 length: 14 residues. Losses at the gene ends were 4 bases for V and 5 bases for J; bases not matched to a gene: 8. The CDR3 protein is CASSREAGKDEQYF. Here the CDR3 DNA reads TGTGCCAGCTCACGGGAAGCGGGGAAGGACGAGCAGTACTTC.

This clone was detected a few times. This chain uses TRBV15 with TRBJ1-5, with D unclear. The CDR3 runs to 13 residues. Germline CDR1 is LNHNV and CDR2 is YYDKDF (reference sequence). Trimming pared 8 bases from V and 1 base from J, leaving 9 bases between. In nucleotides, the CDR3 is TGTGCCACCTCCCTAGGGAGCAATCAGCCCCAGCATTTT. Protein sequence: CATSLGSNQPQHF.

This clone was counted ten times or more. The V and J genes are TRBV13 and TRBJ1-6; 10 bases align to TRBD1. This CDR3 contains 14 residues. The trim removed 5 bases at V and 7 bases at J, leaving 2 bases unmatched. The germline gives CDR1 PRHDT, CDR2 FYEKMQ (reference sequence). CDR3 sequence reads: CASSAGQGNSPLHF. Here the CDR3 DNA reads TGTGCCAGCAGCGCGGGACAGGGGAATTCACCCCTCCACTTT.

This rearrangement joins TRBV7-2 to TRBJ1-4, with D maybe TRBD1 (5 bases). Germline V CDR1 and CDR2: SGHTA, FQGNSA. Trimming pared 3 bases from V and 5 bases from J, leaving 13 bases between. The CDR3 consists of 15 residues. This chain's CDR3 is CASSFMQGGNEKLFF. The CDR3 region has the DNA TGTGCCAGCAGCTTTATGCAGGGAGGGAATGAAAAACTGTTTTTT.

The CDR3 spells CASSFGRGPYEQYF. The DNA for the CDR3 is TGTGCCAGCAGTTTTGGCAGGGGACCCTACGAGCAGTACTTC. J is TRBJ2-7 and V is TRBV27, with TRBD1 as a possible D gene (6 bases). The CDR3 is 14 amino acids. Germline V gives CDR1 MNHEY, CDR2 SMNVEV (reference sequence). Deletions cut 3 bases from V and 2 bases from J, with 11 bases between.

This clone showed up many times. J is TRBJ1-1 and V is TRBV2, with D unclear. The germline CDR1 and CDR2 sequences are SNHLY and FYNNEI. The CDR3 contains 13 residues. The V end was cut by 7 bases, the J end by 1 base, with 10 bases between. The CDR3 protein is CASMGSANTEAFF. The CDR3 DNA is TGTGCCAGCATGGGGTCCGCGAACACTGAAGCTTTCTTT. Full variable domain (rest looked up from reference TRBV2 and TRBJ1-1): EPEVTQTPSHQVTQMGQEVILRCVPISNHLYFYWYRQILGQKVEFLVSFYNNEISEKSEIFDDQFSVERPDGSNFTLKIRSTKLEDSAMYFCASMGSANTEAFFGQGTRLTVV.

In this sample, this clone turned up many times. CDR3 bases: TGTGCCAGCAGCTTACAACAGGGGCAGGGCAATGAGCAGTTCTTC. This sequence encodes CASSLQQGQGNEQFF. The chain has TRBV7-2 and TRBJ2-1; TRBD1 matches 7 bases. This CDR3 comprises 15 residues. Germline V CDR1 and CDR2: SGHTA, FQGNSA. The J segment lost 6 bases and the V segment lost 2 bases, leaving 7 bases of the junction unmatched.

The V call is TRBV7-2, the J call TRBJ2-2; D gene uncertain. This CDR3 contains 11 residues. In germline, CDR1 is SGHTA, CDR2 FQGNSA. V was shortened by 5 bases and J by 7 bases, with 5 bases between the two germline ends. CDR3: CASSKGGELFF. The CDR3 bases are TGTGCCAGCAGCAAAGGCGGGGAGCTGTTTTTT.

The chain uses TRBV19 and TRBJ2-1; no clear D gene. The V end lost 2 bases, the J end lost 8 bases, and 4 bases lay between the germline ends. The CDR3 sequence is 11 residues long. The V gene's germline CDR1 is LNHDA and CDR2 SQIVND (reference sequence). Here the CDR3 DNA reads TGTGCCAGTAGTATACGGGATGAGCAGTTCTTC. Protein sequence: CASSIRDEQFF.

The CDR3 region has the DNA TGTGCCAGCAGCCCCATCACAGATACGCAGTATTTT. Its translation: CASSPITDTQYF. The chain has TRBV7-9 and TRBJ2-3; D unresolved. The V end was cut by 5 bases, the J end by 2 bases, with 5 bases between. The CDR3 has 12 amino acids. CDR1 SEHNR and CDR2 FQNEAQ come from the germline V gene (reference sequence).

About this clone itself: Other DNA sequences in the sample encode the same CDR3. V and J are TRBV11-2 and TRBJ1-5; no clear D. CDR1 is SGHAT and CDR2 is FQNNGV in the germline V gene. CDR3 length equals 16 residues. Trimming cost V 1 base and J 1 base, with 11 bases left between them. The chain's CDR3 is CASSLGGRGSNQPQHF. The CDR3 region has the DNA TGTGCCAGCAGCTTAGGTGGGAGAGGGAGCAATCAGCCCCAGCATTTT.

This clone was observed a handful of times. In DNA, the CDR3 is TGTGCCAGCTCAGCGGGGTCTACAGCGAACACTGAAGCTTTCTTT. This encodes CASSAGSTANTEAFF. V is TRBV18 and J is TRBJ1-1; D is undetermined. CDR3 size: 15 residues. Trimming cost V 5 bases and J 1 base, with 14 bases left between them. Looked up from germline, CDR1 is KGHSH and CDR2 is LQKENI.

This chain joins TRBV6-5 and TRBJ1-3; TRBD1 matches 7 bases. The V segment lost 6 bases and the J segment 4 bases; nucleotides outside the gene matches: 9. Germline CDR1 MNHEY, CDR2 SVGAGI. The CDR3 spans 15 residues. The DNA for the CDR3 is TGTGCCAGCAGGGAAACGACAGGGAGCGGAAACACCATATATTTT. Its translation: CASRETTGSGNTIYF.

Ten or more counts support this clone. The chain couples TRBV7-6 to TRBJ2-3; TRBD2 is a possible D gene (5 bases). The CDR3 runs to 15 residues. CDR1 and CDR2 (germline): SGHVS, FNYEAQ. The V gene lost 0 bases and the J gene lost 5 bases, with 12 bases spanning the gap. This CDR3 reads CASSLAVGVGDTQYF. In DNA, the CDR3 is TGTGCCAGCAGCTTAGCCGTCGGGGTTGGAGATACGCAGTATTTT.

This rearrangement joins TRBV7-2 to TRBJ1-2; no firm D call. V was clipped by 1 base and J by 8 bases, with 14 bases between them. This CDR3 has 14 amino acids. The germline V gene has CDR1 SGHTA and CDR2 FQGNSA. In DNA form, the CDR3 reads TGTGCCAGCAGCTTAGGCGGACCCCATAGGGGCTACACCTTC. Its protein product is CASSLGGPHRGYTF. Full variable domain (rest looked up from reference TRBV7-2 and TRBJ1-2): GAGVSQSPSNKVTEKGKDVELRCDPISGHTALYWYRQSLGQGLEFLIYFQGNSAPDKSGLPSDRFSAERTGGSVSTLTIQRTQQEDSAVYLCASSLGGPHRGYTFGSGTRLTVV.

There are a few counts of this clone. The V gene is TRBV28, the J gene TRBJ2-5; 9 positions agree with TRBD2. Looked up from germline, CDR1 is MDHEN and CDR2 is SYDVKM. This CDR3 is built from 13 residues. Losses at the gene ends were 6 bases for V and 4 bases for J; bases not matched to a gene: 3. The CDR3 region is CASSPSGAETQYF. The CDR3 coding sequence is TGTGCCAGCAGCCCTAGCGGGGCAGAGACCCAGTACTTC. Full variable domain (rest looked up from reference TRBV28 and TRBJ2-5): DVKVTQSSRYLVKRTGEKVFLECVQDMDHENMFWYRQDPGLGLRLIYFSYDVKMKEKGDIPEGYSVSREKKERFSLILESASTNQTSMYLCASSPSGAETQYFGPGTRLLVL.

This clone was seen a handful of times. This chain connects TRBV7-2 to TRBJ1-1, with D perhaps TRBD1 (6 bases). V lost 2 bases to trimming and J lost 2 bases, with 12 bases between them. This CDR3 has 15 residues. Germline V gene lookup returns CDR1 SGHTA and CDR2 FQGNSA. The CDR3 nucleotides read TGTGCCAGCAGCTTACATGCTGGGGGCAACACTGAAGCTTTCTTT. Amino acids: CASSLHAGGNTEAFF.

This clone was counted a few times. The sample contains more than one DNA sequence encoding this CDR3. CDR3 region: CASSQGQGYNSPLHF. CDR3 nucleotide sequence: TGTGCCAGCAGCCAAGGACAGGGATATAATTCACCCCTCCACTTT. J is TRBJ1-6 and V is TRBV4-2; 7 nucleotides line up with TRBD1. V lost 1 base, J lost 4 bases, and 1 base stayed unmatched. The CDR3 totals 15 residues. Germline values: CDR1 LGHNA, CDR2 YNFKEQ.

The table lists this clone with a few counts. V and J are TRBV10-2 and TRBJ2-3; D call uncertain. The germline CDR1 and CDR2 sequences are WSHSY and SAAADI. The V end was cut by 10 bases, the J end by 6 bases, with 20 bases between. This CDR3 is 14 amino acids long. This CDR3 is CATQPGYRSDTQYF. The CDR3 coding sequence is TGCGCCACCCAGCCGGGTTATAGATCGGATACGCAGTATTTT.

The sample holds many counts of this clone. DNA for the CDR3: TGCGCCAGCAGCTTGTCGTCGGCCTCAAGAGGGACCGGGGAGCTGTTTTTT. Amino acids: CASSLSSASRGTGELFF. The chain couples TRBV5-1 to TRBJ2-2, with a tentative D call TRBD2 (5 bases). Per germline, CDR1 SGHRS and CDR2 YFSETQ. With 1 base removed from V and 5 bases from J, the gap between germline ends came to 18 bases. This CDR3 comprises 17 residues.

This clone was picked up a small number of times. V is TRBV10-3 and J is TRBJ2-5, with a possible D match to TRBD1 (6 bases). The germline V and J ends were trimmed by 0 bases and 5 bases, with 10 bases remaining between them. The CDR3 has 14 amino acids. CDR1 is ENHRY and CDR2 is SYGVKD in the germline V gene. As DNA, the CDR3 is TGTGCCATCAGTGAGTCTACAGGGTTGGAGACCCAGTACTTC. Its protein product is CAISESTGLETQYF.

This clone was seen just once. The chain is built from TRBV27 and TRBJ2-3; TRBD1 aligns across 7 bases. The junction had 12 bases not matched to a gene; V was cut back by 7 bases and J by 2 bases. This CDR3 spans 16 amino acids. Germline-derived CDR1 and CDR2 are MNHEY and SMNVEV (reference sequence). This chain's CDR3 is CASNSQGNIPTDTQYF. CDR3 coding DNA: TGTGCCAGCAACTCACAGGGGAATATACCCACAGATACGCAGTATTTT.

This chain joins TRBV7-8 and TRBJ2-3, with TRBD1 matching 10 bases. J was trimmed by 4 bases and V by 3 bases; bases with no gene match: 4. Germline lookup yields CDR1 SGHVS and CDR2 FQNEAQ. CDR3 length: 15 amino acids. Here the CDR3 DNA reads TGTGCCAGCAGCTTCCGGGGGACAGGGGCAGATACGCAGTATTTT. Its translation is CASSFRGTGADTQYF.